One sample yielded the 8 T cell receptor beta chains listed below, sequenced in a study of CD8 T cells in ankylosing spondylitis. In TCRdb, the 5' RACE reads were re-called with MiXCR into one record per CDR3 protein. This sample yields roughly 86,000 distinct CDR3 sequences, of which roughly 10% are seen a single time; just over 5% belongs to the top ten. The sequencing input was blood, either unsorted or a sorted T cell fraction (not recorded which). Receptor source: a male donor with ankylosing spondylitis or in good health (not recorded which).

The chain carries TRBV18 and TRBJ2-7, with TRBD1 identical over 8 bases. CDR1 and CDR2 (germline): KGHSH, LQKENI. This CDR3 region has 16 residues. V lost 3 bases, J lost 0 bases, and 7 bases stayed unmatched. CDR3 coding DNA: TGTGCCAGCTCACCCCGGACAGGGAGAAGCTCCTACGAGCAGTACTTC. This translates into CASSPRTGRSSYEQYF. The full variable domain, its missing parts supplied by reference TRBV18 and TRBJ2-7, is NAGVMQNPRHLVRRRGQEARLRCSPMKGHSHVYWYRQLPEEGLKFMVYLQKENIIDESGMPKERFSAEFPKEGPSILRIQQVVRGDSAAYFCASSPRTGRSSYEQYFGPGTRLTVT.

This clonotype has at least ten counts. The chain links TRBV29-1 to TRBJ2-7, with 8 nucleotides matching TRBD1. From germline, CDR1 is SQVTM and CDR2 ANQGSEA. The CDR3 sequence is 12 residues long. Losses at the gene ends were 6 bases for V and 4 bases for J; bases not matched to a gene: 5. As DNA, the CDR3 is TGCAGCGTCCACGGGACAGGTTACGAGCAGTACTTC. Translating it yields CSVHGTGYEQYF.

At least ten counts were recorded for this clonotype. The V call is TRBV4-2, the J call TRBJ2-1; 7 nucleotides agree with TRBD2. The V segment lost 2 bases and the J segment 5 bases; nucleotides outside the gene matches: 12. Germline assignment: CDR1 LGHNA and CDR2 YNFKEQ. The CDR3 has 17 residues. In nucleotides, the CDR3 is TGTGCCAGCAGCCAAACAACGCGGGAAGCGGGGAACAATGAGCAGTTCTTC. Translating gives CASSQTTREAGNNEQFF.

In this sample, this clonotype turned up many times. The chain joins TRBV5-1 to TRBJ2-7, with D tentatively TRBD2 (5 bases). This CDR3 has 13 residues. Trimming shortened V by 2 bases and J by 8 bases, and 14 bases separated the two germline ends. Germline V gene lookup returns CDR1 SGHRS and CDR2 YFSETQ. The CDR3, as DNA: TGCGCCAGCAGCTTTGAAGGGAGCTTCCAGCAGTACTTC. Amino acids: CASSFEGSFQQYF.

The V and J genes are TRBV7-9 and TRBJ2-1; a possible D gene is TRBD2 (6 bases). The length of the CDR3 is 15 residues. V was shortened by 5 bases and J by 2 bases, with 13 bases between the two germline ends. Germline values: CDR1 SEHNR, CDR2 FQNEAQ (reference sequence). CDR3 in amino acids: CASSEKEGTYNEQFF. The CDR3 nucleotides read TGTGCCAGCAGCGAGAAGGAGGGGACCTACAATGAGCAGTTCTTC.

This clonotype was found a few times. This sequence joins TRBV11-2 and TRBJ2-5; a weak D match, TRBD2 (6 bases). With 5 bases removed from V and 5 bases from J, the gap between germline ends came to 24 bases. The CDR3 consists of 17 residues. The germline V gene encodes CDR1 SGHAT and CDR2 FQNNGV. CDR3 protein: CASSPRRGLPATETQYF. As DNA, the CDR3 is TGTGCCAGCAGCCCCCGACGGGGACTCCCGGCGACCGAGACCCAGTACTTC.

As for this clonotype: Since a much larger clone is just one base distant, this may be a read error. V is TRBV20-1 and J is TRBJ1-5; perhaps TRBD1 as D (5 bases). Germline-derived CDR1 and CDR2 are DFQATT and SNEGSKA (reference sequence). Trimming left V 3 bases short and J 2 bases short, with 11 bases between. The CDR3 totals 14 residues. The CDR3 nucleotides are TGCAGTGCTAGGGGGGACGGCGGCAATCAGCCCCAGCATTTT. It encodes CSARGDGGNQPQHF.

The table lists this clonotype with many counts. The chain carries TRBV7-8 and TRBJ2-5; D gene uncertain. The CDR3 loop spans 15 amino acids. Between the trimmed V and J ends, which lost 1 base and 5 bases, there was a span of 14 bases. The germline V gene encodes CDR1 SGHVS and CDR2 FQNEAQ. Here the CDR3 DNA reads TGTGCCAGCAGCTTAGGGGTCATAGAGAAGGAGACCCAGTACTTC. Its protein product is CASSLGVIEKETQYF.